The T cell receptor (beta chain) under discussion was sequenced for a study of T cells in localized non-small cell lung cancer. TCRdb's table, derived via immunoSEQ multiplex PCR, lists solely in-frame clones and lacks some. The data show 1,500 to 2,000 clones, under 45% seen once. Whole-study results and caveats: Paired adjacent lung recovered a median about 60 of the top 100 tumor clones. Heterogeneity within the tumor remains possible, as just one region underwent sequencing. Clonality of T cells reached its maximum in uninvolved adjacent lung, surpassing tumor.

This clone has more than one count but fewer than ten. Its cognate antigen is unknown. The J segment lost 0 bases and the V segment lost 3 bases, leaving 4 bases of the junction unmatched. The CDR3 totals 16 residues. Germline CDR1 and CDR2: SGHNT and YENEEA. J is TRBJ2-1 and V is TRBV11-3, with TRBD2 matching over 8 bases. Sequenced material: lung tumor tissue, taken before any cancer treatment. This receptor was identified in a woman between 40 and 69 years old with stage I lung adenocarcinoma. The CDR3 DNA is TGTGCCAGCAGCTTTCCGAGCGGGAGCTCCTACAATGAGCAGTTCTTC. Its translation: CASSFPSGSSYNEQFF.